These T cell receptor beta chains were read from a single sample in a study of T cell responses to AZD1222 COVID-19 vaccine. Libraries were prepared by immunoSEQ multiplex PCR; TCRdb keeps only in-frame clonotypes and omits some of them. The sample lists some 280,000 clones, around 93% occurring once. Here the sequenced sample was peripheral blood, taken 28 days after the second AZD1222 dose. All receptors derive from an adult who received the AZD1222 COVID-19 vaccine. The CDR3 runs from the conserved cysteine through the conserved F or W. Each record gives: J gene, D gene, clone size, V gene, CDR3 protein, CDR3 DNA. The D gene is left open where the match is weak. Some rows have no size entry. The others give once, few or many, or a class for an expanded clone.

TRBJ1-2,-,-,TRBV2,CASIRGGEYYGYTF,TGTGCCAGCATTCGCGGTGGGGAGTACTATGGCTACACCTTC
TRBJ2-7,-,-,TRBV3-1/TRBV3-2,CASSQSGGAYEQYF,TGTGCCAGCAGCCAATCGGGGGGCGCCTACGAGCAGTACTTC
TRBJ1-5,-,-,TRBV6-2/TRBV6-3,CASSYLFKGNQPQHF,TGTGCCAGCAGTTACCTCTTCAAGGGGAATCAGCCCCAGCATTTT
TRBJ2-2,-,-,TRBV28,CASSPRGVTGELFF,TGTGCCAGCAGTCCCCGGGGCGTCACCGGGGAGCTGTTTTTT
TRBJ2-3,-,-,TRBV19,CASSPHRSRGETDTQYF,TGTGCCAGTAGTCCCCACCGGTCGCGAGGCGAAACAGATACGCAGTATTTT
TRBJ2-3,-,-,TRBV9,CASAGRSGSTDTQYF,TGTGCCAGCGCCGGAAGGAGCGGATCCACAGATACGCAGTATTTT
TRBJ2-2,-,-,TRBV6-5,CASRLAGGGELFF,TGTGCCAGCAGACTAGCTGGGGGCGGGGAGCTGTTTTTT
TRBJ1-1,-,-,TRBV5-1,CASSLGPPEAFF,TGCGCCAGCAGCCTCGGGCCGCCTGAAGCTTTCTTT
TRBJ1-2,-,once,TRBV6-2/TRBV6-3,CASSYGGLYGYTF,TGTGCCAGCAGTTACGGTGGCCTCTATGGCTACACCTTC
TRBJ1-5,-,-,TRBV7-9,CASSEGRNQPQHF,TGTGCCAGCAGCGAAGGGAGAAATCAGCCCCAGCATTTT
TRBJ2-1,TRBD2,-,TRBV5-4,CASSRRLAGELDEQFF,TGTGCCAGCAGCAGGAGACTAGCGGGAGAACTGGATGAGCAGTTCTTC
TRBJ1-6,TRBD1,-,TRBV7-2,CASSLTGVSPLHF,TGTGCCAGCAGTCTTACAGGGGTTTCACCCCTCCACTTT
TRBJ2-1,-,-,TRBV4-3,CASSQRAPSLNGYNEQFF,TGCGCCAGCAGCCAAAGGGCCCCCAGTCTTAATGGATACAATGAGCAGTTCTTC
TRBJ1-3,TRBD1,-,TRBV28,CASSPAGTGTFSSGNTIYF,TGTGCCAGCAGCCCTGCCGGGACAGGGACATTCAGCTCTGGAAACACCATATATTTT
TRBJ2-1,-,-,TRBV5-1,CASRSELAVNEQFF,TGCGCCAGCAGGAGCGAACTAGCCGTTAATGAGCAGTTCTTC
TRBJ1-1,-,-,TRBV5-4,CASSFGWDTEAFF,TGTGCCAGCAGCTTTGGATGGGACACTGAAGCTTTCTTT
TRBJ2-6,-,-,TRBV9,CASSGSYSGANVLTF,TGTGCCAGCAGCGGAAGTTACTCTGGGGCCAACGTCCTGACTTTC
TRBJ1-2,-,-,TRBV5-1,CASSWDSAFYGYTF,TGCGCCAGCAGCTGGGATTCTGCTTTCTATGGCTACACCTTC
TRBJ2-6,-,-,TRBV5-1,CASSLGGSGANVLTF,TGCGCCAGCAGCTTGGGCGGATCTGGGGCCAACGTCCTGACTTTC
TRBJ1-2,-,once,TRBV11-2,CASSSRNYGYTF,TGTGCCAGCAGCTCCAGGAACTATGGCTACACCTTC
TRBJ1-2,-,-,TRBV2,CASSQQGSYGYTF,TGTGCCAGCAGCCAACAGGGTAGCTATGGCTACACCTTC
TRBJ1-3,-,-,TRBV4-2,CASSQDGTGTTIYF,TGTGCCAGCAGCCAAGATGGGACGGGGACCACCATATATTTT
TRBJ2-7,TRBD1,once,TRBV24-1,CATSGGQGYEQYF,TGTGCCACCAGTGGGGGACAGGGATACGAGCAGTACTTC
TRBJ2-5,-,-,TRBV7-8,CASSFWGAGETQYF,TGTGCCAGCAGCTTTTGGGGGGCCGGGGAGACCCAGTACTTC
TRBJ2-2,-,-,TRBV5-6,CASTTVAENTGELFF,TGTGCCAGCACCACAGTGGCCGAGAACACCGGGGAGCTGTTTTTT
TRBJ1-6,-,-,TRBV27,CASSLKQRHNSPLHF,TGTGCCAGCAGTTTAAAGCAAAGGCATAATTCACCCCTCCACTTT
TRBJ1-1,-,-,TRBV28,CASTPPAGRLEAFF,TGTGCCAGCACTCCCCCGGCTGGCAGACTTGAAGCTTTCTTT
TRBJ2-7,-,-,TRBV24-1,CATSNSGYEQYF,TGTGCCACCAGTAACTCAGGTTACGAGCAGTACTTC
TRBJ1-2,-,once,TRBV23-1,CASSRPIRCVNYGYTF,TGCGCCAGCAGTCGACCGATTAGATGCGTTAACTATGGCTACACCTTC